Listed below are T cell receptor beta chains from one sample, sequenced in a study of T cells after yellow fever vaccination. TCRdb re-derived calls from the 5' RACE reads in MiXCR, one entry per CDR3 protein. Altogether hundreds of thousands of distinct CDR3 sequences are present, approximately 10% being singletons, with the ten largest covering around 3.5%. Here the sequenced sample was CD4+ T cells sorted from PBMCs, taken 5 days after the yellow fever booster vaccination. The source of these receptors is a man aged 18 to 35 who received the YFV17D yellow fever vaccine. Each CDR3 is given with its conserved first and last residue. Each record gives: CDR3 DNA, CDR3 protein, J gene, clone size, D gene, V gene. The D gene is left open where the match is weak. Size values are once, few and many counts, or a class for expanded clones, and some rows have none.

DNA: TGTGCCAGTAGTAGACAGGGTGGCGGACAGCCCCAGCATTTT
CDR3: CASSRQGGGQPQHF
J: TRBJ1-5
size: .
D: TRBD1
V: TRBV19

DNA: TGCGCCAGCAGACGCGATCTCGGGGAGGGCACTGAAGCTTTCTTT
CDR3: CASRRDLGEGTEAFF
J: TRBJ1-1
size: .
D: .
V: TRBV5-1

DNA: TGTGCCAGCAGCTTAAGGCAGTCGCGAGCTTTCTTT
CDR3: CASSLRQSRAFF
J: TRBJ1-1
size: .
D: .
V: TRBV7-2

DNA: TGTGCCAGCAGCTTAGTTAACGCCTTTGGGGCTGAAGCTTTCTTT
CDR3: CASSLVNAFGAEAFF
J: TRBJ1-1
size: many
D: .
V: TRBV7-2

DNA: TGTGCCAGCAGCAAAACTAGCGGGGGATACGAGCAGTACTTC
CDR3: CASSKTSGGYEQYF
J: TRBJ2-7
size: .
D: TRBD2
V: TRBV3-1

DNA: TGCAGTGCTAGAGATGGGGGGACATCCTTTAACACTGAAGCTTTCTTT
CDR3: CSARDGGTSFNTEAFF
J: TRBJ1-1
size: .
D: .
V: TRBV20-1

DNA: TGCGCCAGCAGCAGAGGACTAGCGGGGGCGCAGAGTGAGCAGTTCTTC
CDR3: CASSRGLAGAQSEQFF
J: TRBJ2-1
size: .
D: TRBD2
V: TRBV4-3

DNA: TGTGCCATCAGTGGATCAGCCTCCTCCTACGAGCAGTACTTC
CDR3: CAISGSASSYEQYF
J: TRBJ2-7
size: many
D: .
V: TRBV10-3

DNA: TGTGCCAGCAGTTACACTCTAGCGAATGAGCAGTTCTTC
CDR3: CASSYTLANEQFF
J: TRBJ2-1
size: few
D: .
V: TRBV6-5

DNA: TGTGCCAGCAGCTCACGGGACAGCTCTGGAAACACCATATATTTT
CDR3: CASSSRDSSGNTIYF
J: TRBJ1-3
size: .
D: TRBD1
V: TRBV9

DNA: TGTGCCTGGAGTGTACTTCAGTCTGGAAATGAGCAGTTCTTC
CDR3: CAWSVLQSGNEQFF
J: TRBJ2-1
size: few
D: .
V: TRBV30

DNA: TGCAGTGCTAGTCGGTTTAGGGAGGGCGGCTACACCTTC
CDR3: CSASRFREGGYTF
J: TRBJ1-2
size: few
D: .
V: TRBV20-1

DNA: TGTGCCAGCACCATCCCCCCTCTCAACGAGCAGTACTTC
CDR3: CASTIPPLNEQYF
J: TRBJ2-7
size: many
D: .
V: TRBV6-1

DNA: TGTGCTAGCGCCCCACAGGGGGCGAACACCGGGGAGCTGTTTTTT
CDR3: CASAPQGANTGELFF
J: TRBJ2-2
size: few
D: TRBD1
V: TRBV12-5

DNA: TGTGCCAGCAGCTTAGGCGCTACAAACATTCAGTACTTC
CDR3: CASSLGATNIQYF
J: TRBJ2-4
size: many
D: .
V: TRBV7-9

DNA: TGTGCCAGCAGCTCCCCAAGCGGGAAACATGGCTACACCTTC
CDR3: CASSSPSGKHGYTF
J: TRBJ1-2
size: few
D: .
V: TRBV3-1

DNA: TGTGCCAGCAGCGCGTTCGTCTTGGACACCATATATTTT
CDR3: CASSAFVLDTIYF
J: TRBJ1-3
size: few
D: .
V: TRBV7-2

DNA: TGTGCCAGCACCCCAGTCTGGACAGGGTTAAGTTTCGGGAAAGCTTTCTTT
CDR3: CASTPVWTGLSFGKAFF
J: TRBJ1-1
size: .
D: TRBD1
V: TRBV12-3/TRBV12-4

DNA: TGCAGTGCTAGAGATTACGAACGAGATACGCAGTATTTT
CDR3: CSARDYERDTQYF
J: TRBJ2-3
size: many
D: .
V: TRBV20-1

DNA: TGTGCCTGGAGCGAATTACAGGGGCCCCTCTACGAGCAGTACTTC
CDR3: CAWSELQGPLYEQYF
J: TRBJ2-7
size: .
D: TRBD1
V: TRBV30

DNA: TGTGCCAGCAGCATACGGGATACGCAGTATTTT
CDR3: CASSIRDTQYF
J: TRBJ2-3
size: many
D: .
V: TRBV7-8

DNA: TGCGCCAGCAGCCGGCTCGGGCTTGAAAAACTGTTTTTT
CDR3: CASSRLGLEKLFF
J: TRBJ1-4
size: many
D: .
V: TRBV4-3

DNA: TGTGCCAGCAGCCAAGAATGGAGGGCCTATGGCTACACCTTC
CDR3: CASSQEWRAYGYTF
J: TRBJ1-2
size: .
D: .
V: TRBV3-1

DNA: TGCGCCAGCCAACTAGCGGGGGAAGAGACCCAGTACTTC
CDR3: CASQLAGEETQYF
J: TRBJ2-5
size: few
D: TRBD2
V: TRBV10-1

DNA: TGTGCCAGCAGCGAGGGACAGGCCTATGGCTACACCTTC
CDR3: CASSEGQAYGYTF
J: TRBJ1-2
size: .
D: TRBD1
V: TRBV9

DNA: TGTGCCAGCAGTGAAAGGCAAGGGGGGTTCAATGAGCAGTTCTTC
CDR3: CASSERQGGFNEQFF
J: TRBJ2-1
size: .
D: .
V: TRBV2

DNA: TGTGCCAGCAGCAAGGAAGGGAGGACCCGGCGGGTGAATACGCAGTATTTT
CDR3: CASSKEGRTRRVNTQYF
J: TRBJ2-3
size: .
D: .
V: TRBV3-1